This T cell receptor beta chain was obtained from a study of tumor-infiltrating lymphocytes in oesophageal squamous cell carcinoma. TCRdb itself ran the PCR reads through MiXCR, one entry per CDR3 protein. The table lists 10,000 to 15,000 distinct CDR3 sequences, less than 65% of them singletons, with approximately 15% in the top ten. This clonotype was detected once. The receptor's source is a male donor with esophageal squamous cell carcinoma. Sample: normal esophageal tissue next to the tumor.

CDR3 sequence reads: CASSPNPTGYQETQYF. CDR3 coding DNA: TGTGCCAGCAGTCCGAACCCGACAGGGTACCAAGAGACCCAGTACTTC. The chain combines TRBV28 with TRBJ2-7; TRBD1 aligns across 7 bases. The J call may be faulty, since TRBJ2-5 better matches the DNA end. The CDR3 is 16 amino acids. Germline V CDR1 and CDR2: MDHEN, SYDVKM.